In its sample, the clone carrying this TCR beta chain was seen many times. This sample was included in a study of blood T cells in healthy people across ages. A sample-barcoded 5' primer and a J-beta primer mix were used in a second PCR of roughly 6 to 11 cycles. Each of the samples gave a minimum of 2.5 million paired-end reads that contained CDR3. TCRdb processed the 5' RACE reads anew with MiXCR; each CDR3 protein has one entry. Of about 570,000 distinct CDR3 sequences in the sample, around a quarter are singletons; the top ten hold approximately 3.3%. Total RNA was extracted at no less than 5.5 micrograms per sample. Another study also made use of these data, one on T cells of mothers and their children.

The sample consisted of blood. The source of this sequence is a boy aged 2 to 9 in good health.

Written as DNA, the CDR3 is TGTGCCAGCAGGGTAGAGGCGTTTACAGACTCCTACGAGCAGTACTTC. It translates to CASRVEAFTDSYEQYF. J is TRBJ2-7 and V is TRBV6-5; D gene ambiguous. The CDR3 runs 16 residues. Per germline, CDR1 MNHEY and CDR2 SVGAGI. V lost 6 bases and J lost 0, with 18 bases in between.